The rows below give T cell receptor beta chains drawn from one sample of a study of blood T cell repertoires in COVID-19. Assay: immunoSEQ multiplex PCR; the TCRdb copy retains only in-frame clones and omits some. The table records about 140,000 clones, roughly nine tenths of them present only once. Sequencing was performed on peripheral blood. Every receptor here comes from a human donor with COVID-19, enrolled during active disease. The donor label of this sample is uncertain. Both conserved end residues are part of each CDR3. A D gene is named only where the DNA matches it firmly. Clone size appears in some rows only: once, few, many, or a class for an expanded clone.

j_gene,d_gene,v_gene,abundance,CDR3aa,CDR3nt
TRBJ1-5,TRBD1,TRBV6-1,.,CASSEADRASQPQHF,TGTGCCAGCAGTGAAGCTGACAGGGCGTCCCAGCCCCAGCATTTT
TRBJ1-2,.,TRBV7-9,.,CASSLEGEGYTF,TGTGCCAGCAGCTTAGAGGGGGAGGGCTACACCTTC
TRBJ2-2,.,TRBV4-2,.,CASSQDSGRSAGELFF,TGTGCCAGCAGCCAAGATTCAGGGCGTTCTGCCGGGGAGCTGTTTTTT
TRBJ2-3,TRBD1,TRBV6-5,.,CASSAGGNTDTQYF,TGTGCCAGCAGCGCAGGGGGCAACACAGATACGCAGTATTTT
TRBJ2-5,.,TRBV11-1,.,CASSTKGSGFETQYF,TGTGCCAGCAGCACAAAGGGAAGCGGTTTTGAGACCCAGTACTTC
TRBJ2-1,.,TRBV30,.,CAWSEDNIFYNEQFF,TGTGCCTGGAGTGAGGACAACATTTTCTACAATGAGCAGTTCTTC
TRBJ1-6,.,TRBV25-1,.,CASSDNRANSPLHF,TGTGCCAGCAGTGACAACAGGGCTAATTCACCCCTCCACTTT
TRBJ2-5,.,TRBV19,.,CASSLGGGEETQYF,TGTGCCAGTAGCTTAGGGGGAGGGGAGGAGACCCAGTACTTC
TRBJ1-3,.,TRBV5-1,few,CASSAEPTSGNTIYF,TGCGCCAGCAGCGCGGAACCCACTTCTGGAAACACCATATATTTT
TRBJ2-5,.,TRBV3-1/TRBV3-2,.,CASSQVRGETQYF,TGTGCCAGCAGCCAAGTAAGGGGCGAGACCCAGTACTTC
TRBJ1-1,.,TRBV5-6,.,CASTWGRLANTEAFF,TGTGCCAGCACCTGGGGGAGGTTGGCGAACACTGAAGCTTTCTTT
TRBJ2-1,.,TRBV7-3,.,CASRVPGYYNEQFF,TGTGCCAGCAGGGTCCCGGGATACTACAATGAGCAGTTCTTC
TRBJ2-5,.,TRBV5-4,.,CASSSGFQETQYF,TGTGCCAGCAGTTCAGGGTTCCAAGAGACCCAGTACTTC
TRBJ2-1,.,TRBV11-1,.,CASSIDEGDSGNEQFF,TGTGCCAGCAGCATCGACGAGGGGGATTCCGGGAATGAGCAGTTCTTC
TRBJ2-7,TRBD1,TRBV10-3,few,CAISRGLKDEQYF,TGTGCCATCAGCAGGGGGCTAAAGGACGAGCAGTACTTC
TRBJ2-1,.,TRBV9,.,CASSPSFAEQFF,TGTGCCAGCAGCCCTAGCTTCGCTGAGCAGTTCTTC
TRBJ2-1,TRBD2,TRBV7-2,.,CASSSRTSGAHDYNEQFF,TGTGCCAGCAGCTCACGGACTAGCGGGGCACACGACTACAATGAGCAGTTCTTC
TRBJ1-2,.,TRBV27,once,CASRPTGSYGYTF,TGTGCCAGCAGGCCTACAGGGTCCTATGGCTACACCTTC
TRBJ2-2,.,TRBV21-1,.,CASSKVDTGELFF,TGTGCCAGCAGCAAAGTAGACACCGGGGAGCTGTTTTTT
TRBJ2-7,TRBD2,TRBV28,.,CASSSPGLVRDEQYF,TGTGCCAGCAGTTCTCCGGGACTAGTAAGGGACGAGCAGTACTTC
TRBJ2-1,.,TRBV19,.,CASSMGDEQFF,TGTGCCAGTAGTATGGGAGATGAGCAGTTCTTC
TRBJ2-3,.,TRBV3-1/TRBV3-2,.,CASSQAGERDTQYF,TGTGCCAGCAGCCAAGCCGGGGAGCGGGATACGCAGTATTTT
TRBJ2-3,TRBD1,TRBV2,.,CASKTGGLTDTQYF,TGTGCCAGCAAGACAGGGGGGTTGACAGATACGCAGTATTTT
TRBJ1-1,TRBD1,TRBV12-3/TRBV12-4,.,CASSLAQGASAFF,TGTGCCAGCAGTTTAGCGCAGGGGGCTTCGGCTTTCTTT
TRBJ2-5,TRBD1,TRBV6-2/TRBV6-3,.,CASSQDTGDPQETQYF,TGTGCCAGCAGTCAGGACACAGGGGACCCCCAAGAGACCCAGTACTTC
TRBJ2-5,TRBD2,TRBV10-2,.,CASQLDGGVNFETQYF,TGCGCCAGCCAATTGGACGGGGGGGTTAATTTCGAGACCCAGTACTTC
TRBJ1-3,.,TRBV12-3/TRBV12-4,.,CASSWARNTIYF,TGTGCCAGCAGTTGGGCTAGAAACACCATATATTTT
TRBJ2-1,.,TRBV6-4,.,CASSDSQANNEQFF,TGTGCCAGCAGTGACTCTCAGGCGAACAATGAGCAGTTCTTC
TRBJ1-1,.,TRBV3-1/TRBV3-2,.,CASSDGDRAEAFF,TGTGCCAGCAGCGACGGGGATCGGGCTGAAGCTTTCTTT
TRBJ1-5,.,TRBV19,.,CASSIAPGVLFGSNQPQHF,TGTGCCAGTAGTATAGCACCGGGGGTTCTTTTTGGGAGCAATCAGCCCCAGCATTTT
TRBJ1-2,.,TRBV3-1/TRBV3-2,.,CASSHSPVRGNYGYTF,TGTGCCAGCAGCCATTCCCCCGTGCGGGGGAACTATGGCTACACCTTC
TRBJ1-1,TRBD1,TRBV5-6,.,CASSLADRGGEAFF,TGTGCCAGCAGCCTGGCCGACAGGGGGGGTGAAGCTTTCTTT
TRBJ2-3,TRBD2,TRBV5-1,.,CASALATSTDTQYF,TGCGCCAGCGCACTAGCGACTAGCACAGATACGCAGTATTTT
TRBJ1-2,TRBD1,TRBV12-5,few,CASGSDRGRRGYTF,TGTGCTAGTGGTTCGGACAGGGGGCGCCGAGGCTACACCTTC
TRBJ2-7,TRBD1,TRBV6-5,.,CASSYWGSGQAYEQYF,TGTGCCAGCAGTTACTGGGGGTCGGGACAGGCCTACGAGCAGTACTTC
TRBJ2-7,.,TRBV11-3,.,CASSLDWASEQYF,TGTGCCAGCAGCTTAGATTGGGCAAGCGAGCAGTACTTC
TRBJ1-2,TRBD1,TRBV6-4,.,CASSQDRGDYGYTF,TGTGCCAGCAGTCAGGACAGGGGGGACTATGGCTACACCTTC
TRBJ1-5,.,TRBV25-1,.,CASSATKSQPQHF,TGTGCCAGCAGTGCGACAAAGAGTCAGCCCCAGCATTTT
TRBJ1-3,TRBD1,TRBV30,.,CAMGQGAGNTIYF,TGTGCCATGGGACAGGGGGCTGGAAACACCATATATTTT
TRBJ1-4,.,TRBV30,.,CAWSPGRGRATVGPKNPVF,TGTGCCTGGAGCCCCGGGAGGGGAAGGGCCACGGTGGGTCCAAAAAACCCCGTTTTT
TRBJ2-1,.,TRBV5-8,.,CASSLTTPPQFF,TGTGCCAGCAGCTTGACCACACCGCCGCAGTTCTTC
TRBJ2-3,TRBD1,TRBV6-5,.,CASSTRGQRDTQYF,TGTGCCAGCAGTACCCGGGGACAGCGAGATACGCAGTATTTT
TRBJ2-4,.,TRBV5-1,once,CASSLGGEDIQYF,TGCGCCAGCAGCTTGGGGGGCGAGGACATTCAGTACTTC
TRBJ1-2,TRBD1,TRBV5-4,once,CASSLGGRGQGYTF,TGTGCCAGCAGCTTGGGCGGGAGGGGGCAGGGCTACACCTTC
TRBJ1-2,.,TRBV25-1,few,CASSEWSHRDYGYTF,TGTGCCAGCAGTGAATGGTCGCACAGGGACTATGGCTACACCTTC
TRBJ2-1,TRBD2,TRBV5-1,.,CASNQFSGGPSYEQFF,TGCGCCAGCAACCAATTTAGCGGGGGGCCGTCATACGAGCAGTTCTTC
TRBJ1-3,.,TRBV5-1,.,CASSPAGDSGNTIYF,TGCGCCAGCAGCCCGGCGGGGGACTCTGGAAACACCATATATTTT
TRBJ2-7,TRBD1,TRBV3-1/TRBV3-2,.,CASQQHRDRGYEQYF,TGTGCCAGCCAGCAGCACCGGGACAGGGGCTACGAGCAGTACTTC
TRBJ1-3,.,TRBV3-1/TRBV3-2,.,CASSQDYRNTIYF,TGTGCCAGCAGCCAAGATTATCGAAACACCATATATTTT
TRBJ2-5,.,TRBV28,.,CASSLLGRSETQYF,TGTGCCAGCAGTTTATTAGGCAGGTCAGAGACCCAGTACTTC
TRBJ1-2,.,TRBV25-1,.,CASSRTGGNGYTF,TGTGCCAGCAGTCGGACGGGGGGCAATGGCTACACCTTC
TRBJ2-7,TRBD1,TRBV10-1,.,CASPSGQRFEQYF,TGCGCCAGTCCATCGGGACAGAGGTTTGAGCAGTACTTC
TRBJ1-5,.,TRBV27,.,CASSFTGYSNQPQHF,TGTGCCAGCAGTTTCACAGGGTATAGCAATCAGCCCCAGCATTTT
TRBJ1-4,.,TRBV7-6,once,CASSLSGANEKLFF,TGTGCCAGCAGCTTATCAGGGGCTAATGAAAAACTGTTTTTT
TRBJ2-7,TRBD2,TRBV2,.,CASRGERGGQEQYF,TGTGCCAGCAGAGGGGAGCGGGGGGGCCAGGAGCAGTACTTC
TRBJ2-7,.,TRBV7-2,.,CASSLAQVGHEQYF,TGTGCCAGCAGCTTAGCGCAGGTGGGCCACGAGCAGTACTTC
TRBJ1-1,.,TRBV16,.,CASNPQGQWTEAFF,TGTGCCAGCAACCCACAGGGACAATGGACTGAAGCTTTCTTT
TRBJ2-5,TRBD2,TRBV6-5,.,CASSYVLGLQETQYF,TGTGCCAGCAGTTACGTCCTGGGACTACAAGAGACCCAGTACTTC
TRBJ2-7,.,TRBV9,.,CASSLGAVPYEQYF,TGTGCCAGCTCCCTGGGGGCGGTGCCCTACGAGCAGTACTTC